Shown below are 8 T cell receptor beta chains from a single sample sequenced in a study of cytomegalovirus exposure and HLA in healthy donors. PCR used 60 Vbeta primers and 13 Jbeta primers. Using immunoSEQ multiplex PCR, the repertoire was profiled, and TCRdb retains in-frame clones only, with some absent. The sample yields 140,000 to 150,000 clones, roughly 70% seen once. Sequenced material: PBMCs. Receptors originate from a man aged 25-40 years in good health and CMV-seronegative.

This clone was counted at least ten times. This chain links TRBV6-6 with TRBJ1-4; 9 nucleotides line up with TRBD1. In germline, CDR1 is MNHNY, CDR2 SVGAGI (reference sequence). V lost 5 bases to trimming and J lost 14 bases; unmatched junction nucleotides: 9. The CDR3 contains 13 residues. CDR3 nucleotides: TGTGCCAGCAGTAGACAGGGGGGAAGCTTGCTGTTTTTT. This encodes CASSRQGGSLLFF.

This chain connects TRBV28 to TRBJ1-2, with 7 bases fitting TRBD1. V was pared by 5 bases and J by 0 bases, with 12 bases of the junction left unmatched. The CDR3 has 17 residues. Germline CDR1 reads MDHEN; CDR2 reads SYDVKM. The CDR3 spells CASSRTGERPSNYGYTF. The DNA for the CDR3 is TGTGCCAGCAGTCGAACAGGGGAACGGCCTTCTAACTATGGCTACACCTTC.

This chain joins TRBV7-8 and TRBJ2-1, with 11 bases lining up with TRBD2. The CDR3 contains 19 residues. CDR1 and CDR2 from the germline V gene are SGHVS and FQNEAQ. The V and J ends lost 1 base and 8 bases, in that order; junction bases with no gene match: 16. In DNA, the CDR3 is TGTGCCAGCAGCTTAGGACTTAGACTAGCGGGACCACGTACGGATGAGCAGTTCTTC. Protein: CASSLGLRLAGPRTDEQFF.

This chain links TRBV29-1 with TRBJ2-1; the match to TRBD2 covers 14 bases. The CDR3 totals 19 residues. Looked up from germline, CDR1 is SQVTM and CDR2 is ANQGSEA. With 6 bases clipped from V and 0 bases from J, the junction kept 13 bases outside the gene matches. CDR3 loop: CSVHGTSGGKSGSYNEQFF. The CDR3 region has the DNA TGCAGCGTCCACGGGACTAGCGGGGGCAAATCGGGCTCCTACAATGAGCAGTTCTTC.

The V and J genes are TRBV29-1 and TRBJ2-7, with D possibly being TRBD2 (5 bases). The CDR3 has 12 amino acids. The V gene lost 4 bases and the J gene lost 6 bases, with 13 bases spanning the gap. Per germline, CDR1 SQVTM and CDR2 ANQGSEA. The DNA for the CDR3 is TGCAGCGTTGTAAGTCGGGGAAGCGAGCAGTACTTC. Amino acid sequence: CSVVSRGSEQYF.

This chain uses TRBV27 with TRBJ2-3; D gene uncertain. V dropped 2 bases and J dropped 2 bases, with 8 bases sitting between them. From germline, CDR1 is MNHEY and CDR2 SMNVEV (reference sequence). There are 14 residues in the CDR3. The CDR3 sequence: CASSLEANTDTQYF. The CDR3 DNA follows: TGTGCCAGCAGTTTAGAGGCTAACACAGATACGCAGTATTTT.

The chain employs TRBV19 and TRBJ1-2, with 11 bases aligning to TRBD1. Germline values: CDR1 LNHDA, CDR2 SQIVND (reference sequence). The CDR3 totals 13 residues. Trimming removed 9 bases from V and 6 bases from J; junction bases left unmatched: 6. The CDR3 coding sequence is TGTGCCAGCAAAAAGGACAGGGGGCATGGCTACACCTTC. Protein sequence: CASKKDRGHGYTF.

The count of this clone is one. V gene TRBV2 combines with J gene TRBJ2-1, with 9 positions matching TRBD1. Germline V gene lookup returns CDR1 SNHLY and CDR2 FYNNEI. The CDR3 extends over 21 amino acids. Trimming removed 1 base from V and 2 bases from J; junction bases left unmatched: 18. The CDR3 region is CASSEGATGGRVSKAYNEQFF. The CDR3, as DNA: TGTGCCAGCAGTGAAGGTGCAACAGGGGGCCGGGTCTCGAAAGCCTACAATGAGCAGTTCTTC.